These T cell receptor delta chains were read from a single sample in a study of gamma-delta T cells after stem cell transplantation. TCRdb ran CATT on the RT-PCR reads. The table shows some 16,000 delta-chain clones, with almost 9.5% occurring only once. Input material: gamma-delta T cells. All receptors come from a human donor. It is not recorded whose cells these are; they may come from a transplant donor. CDR3s include the opening cysteine and the closing phenylalanine or tryptophan. D genes are given only for firm matches. For some rows the clone size is stated as once, few or many, or as a class when expanded; others skip it.

TRDV2	NA	TRDJ2	TRDD3	TGTGCCTGTGACTCCCATGGGCTGGGGGTCAAAAACCTTTCTACAGCCCCACTCTTCTTT	CACDSHGLGVKNLSTAPLFF
TRDV2	NA	TRDJ1	NA	TGTGCCTGTGACACCGTTGAGTCCCACCTGCTTACTGGTGTACTCACCGTTAAACTCATCTTT	CACDTVESHLLTGVLTVKLIF
TRDV1	NA	TRDJ1	NA	TGTGCTATTGGGGAAACCCTTTGTACCAGCCGGGATTCCTCCCCGTACACCGATAAACTCATCTTT	CAIGETLCTSRDSSPYTDKLIF
TRDV2	NA	TRDJ1	NA	TGTGCCTGTGACACTCTCCCTTATCGGGCTGAGTACTCTTACCACGATCCACTCATCTTT	CACDTLPYRAEYSYHDPLIF
TRDV1	few	TRDJ1	TRDD3	TGCTCTGGGGGAACTAGAGCCCCCGACTGGGGGATACAGGATAAACTCATCTTT	CSGGTRAPDWGIQDKLIF
TRDV2	NA	TRDJ1	TRDD3	TGTGCCTGTGACACCGTGTCGATGGGGGATACTTCTACTCAATGCACCGCTAAACTCATCTTT	CACDTVSMGDTSTQCTAKLIF
TRDV2	NA	TRDJ1	NA	TGTGCCTGTGACACCAGTGGCGAGGAGAGTCCGTACACCGATAAACTCATCTTT	CACDTSGEESPYTDKLIF
TRDV1	few	TRDJ1	TRDD3	TGTGCTATTGGGGAGGCAAGTTGCTACGGCTGGGGGCCCACCGATAAACTCATCTTT	CAIGEASCYGWGPTDKLIF
TRDV2	many	TRDJ1	NA	TGTGCCTGTGACACTATCCTTTCCCGTGGGGCTGGGACTGCTACCGATAAACTCATCTTT	CACDTILSRGAGTATDKLIF
TRDV2	few	TRDJ1	NA	TGTGCCTGTGACACCGTTGAGTTCCACCTGCTTACTGGTGGACTCACCGCTAAACTCATCTTT	CACDTVEFHLLTGGLTAKLIF
TRDV2	many	TRDJ3	NA	TGTGCCTGTGACACGGCGGGGGGGACCCCGAGCTCCTGGGACACCCGACAGATGTTTTTC	CACDTAGGTPSSWDTRQMFF
TRDV2	NA	TRDJ1	NA	TGTGCCTGTGATAGCAGCAGCCTACTGGTTGATACTAAAACCGATCAACTCATCTTT	CACDSSSLLVDTKTDQLIF
TRDV2	NA	TRDJ1	NA	TGTGCCTGTGACACTCTTGTGTGCCGACCGTTCTATAAACTCATCTTT	CACDTLVCRPFYKLIF
TRDV2	many	TRDJ1	TRDD3	TGTGCCTGTGACACCGGCGTACTGGGGGATAGACCTACCGATAAACTCATCTTT	CACDTGVLGDRPTDKLIF
TRDV1	medium-sized	TRDJ2	NA	TGTGCTCTTGCCAAAATAGGGACCCGTAGTGTTGGGGTGACAGCACAACTCTTCTTT	CALAKIGTRSVGVTAQLFF
TRDV1	many	TRDJ1	TRDD3	TGTGCTCTTGGGGAAATTTCCTACACCCTCCTACGGGGGGATACGAGGGGTAAACTCATCTTT	CALGEISYTLLRGDTRGKLIF
TRDV3	NA	TRDJ1	NA	TGTGCCTTTTGTACATGTACTACCGGGAGAGAAGAGTACACCGATAAACTCATCTTT	CAFCTCTTGREEYTDKLIF
TRDV2	few	TRDJ1	TRDD3	TGTGCCTGTGACAGCTTACGGGGGGATACGGAGGAAGATAAACTCATCTTT	CACDSLRGDTEEDKLIF
TRDV1	NA	TRDJ1	NA	TGTGCTATTGGGGTCTGTAAATATTTCCGGTGGGGGGACACGAGAAAACTCATCTTT	CAIGVCKYFRWGDTRKLIF
TRDV2	medium-sized	TRDJ1	NA	TGTGCCTGTGACCAAATTCCTACAGGGGCCTGGGGGACCTACACCGATAAACTCATCTTT	CACDQIPTGAWGTYTDKLIF
TRDV2	few	TRDJ1	NA	TGTGCCTGTGACCCTACTACCAGCCCTGTGGTATCGTACACCGATAACCTCATCTTT	CACDPTTSPVVSYTDNLIF
TRDV2	medium-sized	TRDJ1	NA	TGTGCCTGTGACACCGTGGGGACCCACACCGATAAACTCATCTTT	CACDTVGTHTDKLIF
TRDV2	few	TRDJ3	TRDD3	TGTGCCTGTGACACCGTACTGGGGGATATCTCCTTGGACACCCGACAGATGTTTTTC	CACDTVLGDISLDTRQMFF
TRDV1	NA	TRDJ1	TRDD3	TGTGCTCTTGGGAATAGTACTACCTACTGGGGGAGCGGAGGGACCGATAAACTCATCTTT	CALGNSTTYWGSGGTDKLIF
TRDV2	few	TRDJ1	TRDD3	TGTGCCTGTGACACCGTACTGGGGGATACGCGATCTTACACCGATAAACTCATCTTT	CACDTVLGDTRSYTDKLIF
TRDV1	many	TRDJ1	TRDD3	TGTGCTCTTGGGGAACTTCCCCAGAGCTGGGGGATACCCACCGATAAACTCATCTTT	CALGELPQSWGIPTDKLIF